These 5 T cell receptor beta chains originate from one sample sequenced in a study of identical twins. TCRdb analysed the 5' RACE reads with MiXCR anew, one entry per CDR3 protein. The data hold about 470,000 distinct CDR3 sequences, with approximately 25% observed a single time. The sample was also reused in another study, on T cells expressing NK-cell markers.

The sequenced material came from CD4+ T cells sorted from blood. The receptor source for this set is a woman younger than 35 in good health.

This clonotype was seen many times. This chain uses TRBV3-1 with TRBJ1-1; D gene ambiguous. This CDR3 has 15 residues. Trimming removed 0 bases from V and 8 bases from J, with 16 bases in between. Germline assignment: CDR1 LGHDT and CDR2 YNNKEL (reference sequence). CDR3 sequence (DNA): TGTGCCAGCAGCCAAGATCCCGCGACGGGTCGAGAAGCTTTCTTT. This translates into CASSQDPATGREAFF.

The chain couples TRBV25-1 to TRBJ1-3; possible D gene TRBD1, 5 bases. With 4 bases removed from V and 9 bases from J, the gap between germline ends came to 13 bases. CDR3 length: 13 amino acids. Germline CDR1 and CDR2: MGHDK and SYGVNS. CDR3 region: CASSGQLRSTIYF. For the CDR3, the DNA is TGTGCCAGCAGTGGACAGCTCAGGAGCACCATATATTTT.

The chain recombines TRBV7-7 with TRBJ2-5, with D possibly matching TRBD2 (5 bases). This CDR3 region has 11 residues. Germline loops: CDR1 SSHAT, CDR2 FNYEAQ (reference sequence). The germline V and J ends were trimmed by 5 bases and 10 bases, with 11 bases remaining between them. CDR3 nucleotide sequence: TGTGCCAGCAGCGACGGAGGTAGCCAGTACTTC. This sequence encodes CASSDGGSQYF.

This chain uses TRBV20-1 with TRBJ2-1; 10 bases match TRBD2. This CDR3 has 11 residues. In germline, CDR1 is DFQATT, CDR2 SNEGSKA (reference sequence). CDR3 nucleotides: TGCAGCCTAGCGGGAGTAAATGAGCAGTTCTTC. Its translation: CSLAGVNEQFF.

This clonotype was observed a few times. The rearrangement links TRBV20-1 to TRBJ2-7; TRBD2 matches 12 bases. The CDR3 runs to 16 residues. CDR1 DFQATT and CDR2 SNEGSKA come from the germline V gene (reference sequence). V shed 6 bases, J shed 7 bases, and the junction held 16 bases outside the gene matches. CDR3 bases: TGCAGTGCCACTCGGGGGACCGGGACTAGCGGGTTAGAGCAGTACTTC. This codes for CSATRGTGTSGLEQYF.